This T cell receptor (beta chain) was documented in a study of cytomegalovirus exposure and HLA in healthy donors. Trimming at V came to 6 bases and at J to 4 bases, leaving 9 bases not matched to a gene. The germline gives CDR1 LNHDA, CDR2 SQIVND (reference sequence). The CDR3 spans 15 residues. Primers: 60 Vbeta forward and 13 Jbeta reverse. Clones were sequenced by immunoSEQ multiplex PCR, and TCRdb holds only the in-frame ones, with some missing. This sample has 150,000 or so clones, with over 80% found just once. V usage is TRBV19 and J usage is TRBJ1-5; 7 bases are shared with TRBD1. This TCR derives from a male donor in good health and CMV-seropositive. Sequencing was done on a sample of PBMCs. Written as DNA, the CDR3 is TGTGCCAGTAGAAAAGACAGGGTTATTAATCAGCCCCAGCATTTT. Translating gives CASRKDRVINQPQHF.